The 18 T cell receptor beta chains below come from one sample, sequenced in a study of blood T cell repertoires in COVID-19. TCRdb's copy holds only in-frame clones and misses some; the assay was immunoSEQ multiplex PCR. In the table there are a few hundred thousand clones, more than 75% of which are singletons. Specimen: peripheral blood. The origin of the receptors is a human donor with acute or convalescent COVID-19. The donor label of this sample is uncertain.

The V gene is TRBV18, the J gene TRBJ1-5; D remains unclear. The CDR3 contains 16 residues. V lost 5 bases, J lost 2 bases, and 16 bases lay in between. Germline V lookup: CDR1 KGHSH, CDR2 LQKENI. CDR3 DNA sequence: TGTGCCAGCTCATACATCCCCCCGGGAGGCAATCAGCCCCAGCATTTT. Protein product: CASSYIPPGGNQPQHF. The complete variable domain, with remaining parts taken from reference TRBV18 and TRBJ1-5, reads NAGVMQNPRHLVRRRGQEARLRCSPMKGHSHVYWYRQLPEEGLKFMVYLQKENIIDESGMPKERFSAEFPKEGPSILRIQQVVRGDSAAYFCASSYIPPGGNQPQHFGDGTRLSIL.

The chain recombines TRBV28 with TRBJ1-5, with TRBD1 identical over 9 bases. CDR3 length: 13 amino acids. V was pared by 7 bases and J by 5 bases, with 3 bases of the junction left unmatched. Germline CDR1 and CDR2: MDHEN and SYDVKM. In nucleotides, the CDR3 is TGTGCCAGCAAAGGGACAGGGCATCAGCCCCAGCATTTT. It is translated as CASKGTGHQPQHF.

V is TRBV6-5 and J is TRBJ1-5, with D perhaps TRBD1 (5 bases). Germline CDR1 is MNHEY and CDR2 is SVGAGI. Between the trimmed V and J ends, which lost 1 base and 5 bases, there was a span of 9 bases. The length of the CDR3 is 14 residues. CDR3 DNA sequence: TGTGCCAGCAGTTACTTAGGGGATTATCAGCCCCAGCATTTT. This gives the protein CASSYLGDYQPQHF.

This rearrangement joins TRBV10-1 to TRBJ1-2; D might be TRBD1 (5 bases). Trimming stripped 6 bases from V and 5 bases from J, with 22 bases between. This CDR3 has 16 amino acids. Germline V gene lookup returns CDR1 WNHNN and CDR2 SYGVQD (reference sequence). DNA for the CDR3: TGCGCCAGCAGACGGGAGGGGCCGTCGGAGGAATATGGCTACACCTTC. Amino acids: CASRREGPSEEYGYTF.

This clone appeared a few times. The rearrangement links TRBV3-1 (or the pseudogene TRBV3-2) to TRBJ1-1; no reliable D call. Germline CDR1 LGHDT, CDR2 YNNKEL (reference sequence). The CDR3 consists of 14 residues. The V end lost 1 base, the J end lost 0 bases, and 6 bases lay between the germline ends. DNA for the CDR3: TGTGCCAGCAGCCAAGGATCGGTGAACACTGAAGCTTTCTTT. Translating it yields CASSQGSVNTEAFF.

The V gene is TRBV6-5, the J gene TRBJ2-3; D is undetermined. There are 14 residues in the CDR3. The germline V gene has CDR1 MNHEY and CDR2 SVGAGI. V dropped 4 bases and J dropped 0 bases, with 8 bases sitting between them. CDR3 sequence: CASSLSRSTDTQYF. In DNA, the CDR3 is TGTGCCAGCAGTTTAAGCCGTAGCACAGATACGCAGTATTTT.

Only one count was recorded for this clone. This rearrangement joins TRBV28 to TRBJ1-4; 8 bases are shared with TRBD1. This CDR3 has 15 residues. Per germline, CDR1 MDHEN and CDR2 SYDVKM. The ends lost 0 bases at V and 6 bases at J; junction bases unmatched: 3. CDR3 region: CASSLWGQADEKLFF. The CDR3 DNA reads TGTGCCAGCAGTTTATGGGGACAGGCGGATGAAAAACTGTTTTTT.

The chain is built from TRBV6-5 and TRBJ2-3; 8 bases match TRBD1. The germline V gene has CDR1 MNHEY and CDR2 SVGAGI. This CDR3 has 15 residues. V gave up 6 bases and J gave up 4 bases; unmatched junction bases: 9. The CDR3: CASSSGGRRPDTQYF. The CDR3 DNA reads as TGTGCCAGCAGCTCAGGGGGCCGAAGGCCAGATACGCAGTATTTT.

This chain connects TRBV5-1 to TRBJ1-2; TRBD1 aligns across 8 bases. Germline trimming cut 4 bases from V and 3 bases from J; bases unmatched to any gene: 5. There are 14 residues in the CDR3. The germline V gene has CDR1 SGHRS and CDR2 YFSETQ. The CDR3 DNA sequence: TGCGCCAGCAGCCCCACAGGGGGATACTATGGCTACACCTTC. This translates into CASSPTGGYYGYTF.

The table lists this clone with many counts. The rearrangement joins TRBV2 to TRBJ2-7; 7 nucleotides match TRBD1. CDR1 and CDR2 from the germline V gene are SNHLY and FYNNEI. The CDR3 spans 12 residues. The ends lost 11 bases at V and 7 bases at J; junction bases unmatched: 11. The CDR3 sequence: CARETGFGEQYF. The DNA for the CDR3 is TGTGCCCGAGAGACAGGGTTTGGGGAGCAGTACTTC.

The chain carries TRBV5-1 and TRBJ2-1, with a tentative D call TRBD1 (6 bases). Germline CDR1 SGHRS, CDR2 YFSETQ. V was shortened by 3 bases and J by 4 bases, with 11 bases between the two germline ends. CDR3 length: 14 amino acids. The CDR3 DNA reads TGCGCCAGCAGCTCGGACAGTGTGTACAATGAGCAGTTCTTC. This encodes CASSSDSVYNEQFF. The whole variable domain, filled in from reference TRBV5-1 and TRBJ2-1, reads KAGVTQTPRYLIKTRGQQVTLSCSPISGHRSVSWYQQTPGQGLQFLFEYFSETQRNKGNFPGRFSGRQFSNSRSEMNVSTLELGDSALYLCASSSDSVYNEQFFGPGTRLTVL.

This chain joins TRBV19 and TRBJ1-2, with D maybe TRBD1 (6 bases). CDR3 length: 16 residues. Germline V CDR1 and CDR2: LNHDA, SQIVND (reference sequence). The germline V and J ends were trimmed by 3 bases and 4 bases, with 18 bases remaining between them. In DNA form, the CDR3 reads TGTGCCAGTAGTATCAGGCTCAGGGACAACCCCTATGGCTACACCTTC. Translation gives CASSIRLRDNPYGYTF.

As regards this clone: The sample holds other DNA sequences that translate to the same CDR3. The chain employs TRBV5-1 and TRBJ2-5; possibly TRBD2 for D (5 bases). The germline V gene has CDR1 SGHRS and CDR2 YFSETQ. Trimming shortened V by 0 bases and J by 4 bases, and 10 bases separated the two germline ends. This CDR3 region has 14 residues. The DNA of the CDR3 is TGCGCCAGCAGCTTGGGAGGACTCGGAGAGACCCAGTACTTC. Translated, it gives CASSLGGLGETQYF.

The rearrangement joins TRBV12-3 or TRBV12-4 to TRBJ1-2, with TRBD1 matching over 8 bases. V was pared by 6 bases and J by 12 bases, with 12 bases of the junction left unmatched. CDR3 length equals 13 residues. The DNA for the CDR3 is TGTGCCAGCAGAACTCAGGGGGCTGGGCTCGACACCTTC. Protein sequence: CASRTQGAGLDTF.

This clone has just one count. This same CDR3 is encoded by further DNA sequences in the sample. This chain uses TRBV5-1 with TRBJ2-5; D not certain. Germline assignment: CDR1 SGHRS and CDR2 YFSETQ. The CDR3 totals 11 residues. V was trimmed by 4 bases and J by 2 bases, leaving 3 bases between them. The CDR3 reads CASSLQETQYF. CDR3 nucleotide sequence: TGCGCCAGCAGCCTACAAGAGACCCAGTACTTC.

J is TRBJ2-7 and V is TRBV6-2 or TRBV6-3; 13 positions match TRBD2. V trimming: 3 bases; J trimming: 3 bases; junction bases outside the gene matches: 14. This CDR3 region has 19 residues. Germline CDR1 reads MNHEY; CDR2 reads SVGEGT. DNA for the CDR3: TGTGCCAGCAGTTATGACGTCACACCGGGACTAGCGGGATACTACGAGCAGTACTTC. Translating gives CASSYDVTPGLAGYYEQYF.

The chain joins TRBV4-1 to TRBJ1-6, with TRBD1 matching 9 bases. The V and J ends lost 4 bases and 7 bases, in that order; junction bases with no gene match: 8. The CDR3 totals 16 residues. CDR1 is MGHRA, CDR2 YSYEKL, per germline. The CDR3 DNA sequence: TGCGCCAGCAGCCCGGGACAGGGCAATACGAATTCACCCCTCCACTTT. Its protein is CASSPGQGNTNSPLHF.

V gene TRBV28 combines with J gene TRBJ2-1; 9 nucleotides align to TRBD1. CDR3 length: 15 residues. Germline trimming cut 6 bases from V and 6 bases from J; bases unmatched to any gene: 9. Germline CDR1 and CDR2: MDHEN and SYDVKM. DNA for the CDR3: TGTGCCAGCAGGGGAACAGGGGGCCCCGCCAATGAGCAGTTCTTC. Protein product: CASRGTGGPANEQFF.